The 31 T cell receptor beta chains below all came from one sample that was sequenced in a study of blood T cells in healthy people across ages. The authors ran a second PCR of 7 to 11 cycles using a sample-barcoded 5' primer and a J-beta primer mix. TCRdb passed the 5' RACE reads through MiXCR, listing each CDR3 protein once. The sample records 500,000 to 600,000 distinct CDR3 sequences, approximately 25% being singletons. The specimen was blood. These receptors originate from an older woman in good health.

The chain recombines TRBV14 with TRBJ2-7; no clear D. In germline, CDR1 is SGHDN, CDR2 FVKESK. Deletions cut 1 base from V and 5 bases from J, with 12 bases between. The CDR3 length is 14 residues. The CDR3 DNA follows: TGTGCCAGCAGCCAAGCTCAGTTGCCCCACGAGCAGTACTTC. Encoded protein: CASSQAQLPHEQYF.

There are a few counts of this clonotype. The gene calls are TRBV7-9 and TRBJ2-7; no clear D. V lost 1 base, J lost 0 bases, and 13 bases lay in between. This CDR3 spans 16 amino acids. Germline V gene data show CDR1 as SEHNR and CDR2 as FQNEAQ (reference sequence). CDR3 in amino acids: CASSLGQFPSSYEQYF. CDR3 DNA sequence: TGTGCCAGCAGCTTAGGGCAGTTCCCTAGCTCCTACGAGCAGTACTTC.

J is TRBJ2-1 and V is TRBV18, with TRBD1 as a possible D gene (5 bases). Germline CDR1 and CDR2: KGHSH and LQKENI. This CDR3 is 13 amino acids long. V was clipped by 6 bases and J by 4 bases, with 10 bases between them. This CDR3 reads CASSADIYNEQFF. The CDR3 DNA sequence: TGTGCCAGCTCCGCGGACATATACAATGAGCAGTTCTTC.

This clonotype was detected ten times or more. This chain uses TRBV13 with TRBJ1-3; tentative D call: TRBD1 (5 bases). Germline CDR1 is PRHDT and CDR2 is FYEKMQ (reference sequence). The CDR3 has 14 amino acids. Trimming left V 4 bases short and J 2 bases short, with 9 bases between. The CDR3 is CASSSGTAGNTIYF. In nucleotides, the CDR3 is TGTGCCAGCAGCTCCGGGACCGCTGGAAACACCATATATTTT.

This clonotype has more than one count but fewer than ten. The chain links TRBV6-2 or TRBV6-3 to TRBJ1-4, with D possibly TRBD1 on 5 matching bases. CDR1 and CDR2 from the germline V gene are MNHEY and SVGEGT. V lost 7 bases, J lost 5 bases, and 14 bases lay in between. The CDR3 has 14 residues. DNA of the CDR3: TGTGCCAGCATGGGATCGGGACGGAATGAAAAACTGTTTTTT. As protein: CASMGSGRNEKLFF.

The J gene is TRBJ2-3, the V gene TRBV4-2; D is perhaps TRBD1 (6 bases). Germline V gene lookup returns CDR1 LGHNA and CDR2 YNFKEQ. The CDR3 runs to 15 residues. Trimming shortened V by 4 bases and J by 4 bases, and 15 bases separated the two germline ends. The CDR3 DNA reads as TGTGCCAGCAGCCCCACGGACAGTATGGCAGATACGCAGTATTTT. It encodes CASSPTDSMADTQYF.

J is TRBJ1-6 and V is TRBV3-1, with a weak D call TRBD1 (5 bases). Per the germline V gene, CDR1 is LGHDT and CDR2 is YNNKEL (reference sequence). CDR3 size: 13 residues. V was shortened by 4 bases and J by 8 bases, with 9 bases between the two germline ends. This CDR3 is CASSPQGDSPLHF. In nucleotides, the CDR3 is TGTGCCAGCAGCCCCCAAGGGGATTCACCCCTCCACTTT.

The genes are TRBV21-1 and TRBJ2-4; TRBD1 is the table's D call and was not checked against the DNA. TRBV21-1 is reported as a pseudogene. This CDR3 region has 18 residues. As DNA, the CDR3 is TGTGCCAGCAGCAAAGGTCGAGGGACAGCTATAGCCAAAAACATTCAGTACTTC. Residues: CASSKGRGTAIAKNIQYF.

This clonotype appeared a few times. The chain links TRBV30 to TRBJ1-2; weak D call: TRBD1 (5 bases). Germline loops: CDR1 GTSNPN, CDR2 SVGIG (reference sequence). This CDR3 is 13 amino acids long. V was clipped by 1 base and J by 4 bases, with 10 bases between them. The CDR3 bases are TGTGCCTGGAGTGGAGGGGACTCCTATGGCTACACCTTC. Encoded protein: CAWSGGDSYGYTF.

V gene TRBV3-1 combines with J gene TRBJ1-1; D is undetermined. The CDR3 is made up of 17 amino acids. Germline CDR1 reads LGHDT; CDR2 reads YNNKEL (reference sequence). The V end was cut by 0 bases, the J end by 4 bases, with 18 bases between. Here the CDR3 reads CASSQERAGRWGTEAFF. CDR3 DNA sequence: TGTGCCAGCAGCCAAGAGAGGGCGGGCCGATGGGGCACTGAAGCTTTCTTT.

This clonotype has only a few counts. This rearrangement joins TRBV29-1 to TRBJ2-1; 9 nucleotides line up with TRBD2. Germline CDR1 is SQVTM and CDR2 is ANQGSEA. V trimming: 3 bases; J trimming: 8 bases; junction bases outside the gene matches: 8. This CDR3 contains 14 residues. Written as DNA, the CDR3 is TGCAGCGTTGAGGTCAGCGGGGGGCGACATGAGCAGTTCTTC. It encodes CSVEVSGGRHEQFF.

This chain links TRBV7-9 with TRBJ1-4; D remains ambiguous. The V gene lost 3 bases and the J gene lost 4 bases, with 18 bases spanning the gap. The CDR3 has 17 amino acids. Looked up from germline, CDR1 is SEHNR and CDR2 is FQNEAQ (reference sequence). CDR3 region: CASSFGRAASSNEKLFF. DNA of the CDR3: TGTGCCAGCAGCTTCGGAAGGGCAGCCAGTAGTAATGAAAAACTGTTTTTT.

This clonotype appeared a few times. The chain carries TRBV15 and TRBJ2-3; possible D gene TRBD1, 8 bases. Trimming took 5 bases from V and 5 from J, leaving 26 bases between them. Germline-derived CDR1 and CDR2 are LNHNV and YYDKDF (reference sequence). The CDR3 contains 18 residues. CDR3: CATSGMSRQGTNGDTQYF. CDR3 nucleotides: TGTGCCACCAGCGGAATGTCAAGACAGGGGACTAACGGAGATACGCAGTATTTT.

This clonotype was seen a few times. The chain links TRBV3-1 to TRBJ2-5, with TRBD2 matching over 12 bases. Per the germline V gene, CDR1 is LGHDT and CDR2 is YNNKEL (reference sequence). J lost 1 base, V lost 8 bases, and 11 bases had no gene match. The CDR3 totals 17 residues. The CDR3 DNA is TGTGCCAGCCCCGTCCCCGGACTAGCGGGGCTCCAAGAGACCCAGTACTTC. Amino acids: CASPVPGLAGLQETQYF.

The rearrangement uses TRBV6-2 or TRBV6-3 and TRBJ2-2; no firm D call. Between the trimmed V and J ends, which lost 3 bases and 5 bases, there was a span of 10 bases. The CDR3 is 14 residues long. CDR1 and CDR2 from the germline V gene are MNHEY and SVGEGT. The CDR3: CASSYVVITGELFF. The CDR3 nucleotides are TGTGCCAGCAGTTATGTGGTAATTACCGGGGAGCTGTTTTTT.

This clonotype turned up a few times. The J gene is TRBJ1-2, the V gene TRBV7-9; D gene unclear. The CDR3 spans 13 residues. Deletions cut 5 bases from V and 13 bases from J, with 20 bases between. Germline V gene sequence: CDR1 SEHNR, CDR2 FQNEAQ (reference sequence). CDR3 protein: CASSPPSLYGSTF. The CDR3 coding sequence is TGTGCCAGCAGCCCTCCTTCACTCTATGGATCCACCTTC.

This clonotype was seen a few times. The chain uses TRBV15 and TRBJ2-4; D is ambiguous. The CDR3 has 16 residues. V was pared by 0 bases and J by 0 bases, with 9 bases between. Germline loops: CDR1 LNHNV, CDR2 YYDKDF (reference sequence). The CDR3 is CATSREAPIAKNIQYF. The CDR3 nucleotides are TGTGCCACCAGCAGAGAGGCCCCAATAGCCAAAAACATTCAGTACTTC.

This clonotype appeared a few times. Germline is not matched at one junction end, which may reflect a read error. The chain combines TRBV7-9 with TRBJ1-4; possible D gene TRBD1, 6 bases. CDR1 and CDR2 (germline): SEHNR, FQNEAQ (reference sequence). This CDR3 is built from 15 residues. DNA of the CDR3: TGTGCCGGCAGCTTGGGCCAGGGGAAGGGGGAAAAACTGTTTTTT. Its protein product is CAGSLGQGKGEKLFF.

This clonotype has at least ten counts. The chain has TRBV23-1 and TRBJ1-4; D is undetermined. TRBV23-1 is an ORF, with its function uncertain. Trimming cost V 6 bases and J 4 bases, with 12 bases left between them. CDR3 length: 14 residues. The CDR3 reads CASSLPRNNEKLFF. The CDR3 DNA sequence: TGCGCCAGCAGCCTCCCGAGGAATAATGAAAAACTGTTTTTT.

The J gene is TRBJ1-1, the V gene TRBV6-1; a possible D gene is TRBD1 (6 bases). V was clipped by 5 bases and J by 5 bases, with 15 bases between them. This CDR3 contains 14 residues. Looked up from germline, CDR1 is MNHNS and CDR2 is SASEGT. As DNA, the CDR3 is TGTGCCAGCAGTTCACAGGGTATGAGGACTGAAGCTTTCTTT. Its translation is CASSSQGMRTEAFF.

The chain has TRBV3-1 and TRBJ2-5, with D tentatively TRBD1 (5 bases). The germline V gene encodes CDR1 LGHDT and CDR2 YNNKEL (reference sequence). The CDR3 contains 11 residues. V lost 5 bases to trimming and J lost 11 bases, with 12 bases between them. The CDR3 coding sequence is TGTGCCAGCAGCTCGACAGAGGAGCAGTACTTC. Translated: CASSSTEEQYF.

This clonotype occurred a few times. V gene TRBV29-1 combines with J gene TRBJ2-6; D unclear. V dropped 7 bases and J dropped 0 bases, with 16 bases sitting between them. Germline loops: CDR1 SQVTM, CDR2 ANQGSEA. CDR3 length: 16 residues. This CDR3 is CSAVEQLTSGANVLTF. The CDR3 region has the DNA TGCAGCGCTGTGGAGCAATTAACCTCTGGGGCCAACGTCCTGACTTTC.

This clonotype was seen a few times. The chain is built from TRBV7-2 and TRBJ2-5; D is ambiguous. Looked up from germline, CDR1 is SGHTA and CDR2 is FQGNSA. This CDR3 is 12 amino acids long. The V gene lost 8 bases and the J gene lost 0 bases, with 7 bases spanning the gap. CDR3 bases: TGTGCCAGCCAACCCAACCAAGAGACCCAGTACTTC. Protein: CASQPNQETQYF.

The V and J genes are TRBV29-1 and TRBJ2-5; D might be TRBD1 (5 bases). This CDR3 is 13 amino acids long. Trimming pared 4 bases from V and 1 base from J, leaving 10 bases between. Germline CDR1 is SQVTM and CDR2 is ANQGSEA. The CDR3 loop is CSVVRQIQETQYF. For the CDR3, the DNA is TGCAGCGTTGTTCGACAGATCCAAGAGACCCAGTACTTC.

This chain connects TRBV7-2 to TRBJ1-3; 9 positions agree with TRBD1. The V gene end was trimmed by 2 bases and the J gene end by 1 base; junction bases not matched to a gene: 6. This CDR3 is built from 17 residues. Germline assignment: CDR1 SGHTA and CDR2 FQGNSA. DNA of the CDR3: TGTGCCAGCAGCTTAATCGGGACAGGGAAATCTGGAAACACCATATATTTT. Residues: CASSLIGTGKSGNTIYF.

In its sample, this clonotype was seen a few times. The genes are TRBV4-3 and TRBJ2-1; D unclear. V shed 0 bases and J shed 10 bases, with 13 bases lying between them. CDR1 is LGHNA, CDR2 YSLEER, per germline. CDR3 length: 14 amino acids. The CDR3 nucleotides read TGCGCCAGCAGCCAAGAAGCCCTTTTGGGCGAGCAGTTCTTC. This encodes CASSQEALLGEQFF.

This clonotype appeared a few times. The CDR3 loop is CASSPSWGGRSYEQYF. The CDR3, as DNA: TGTGCCAGCAGCCCCTCGTGGGGGGGCCGCTCCTACGAGCAGTACTTC. V and J are TRBV9 and TRBJ2-5, with a tentative D call TRBD2 (7 bases). The DNA end lines up better with TRBJ2-7; the J call may be wrong. This CDR3 region has 16 residues. Germline V gene lookup returns CDR1 SGDLS and CDR2 YYNGEE.

The sample holds a few counts of this clonotype. This chain links TRBV20-1 with TRBJ1-4; no clear D gene. Germline values: CDR1 DFQATT, CDR2 SNEGSKA (reference sequence). V was clipped by 7 bases and J by 2 bases, with 11 bases between them. The CDR3 length is 13 residues. The CDR3 sequence: CSVKQPTNEKLFF. Written as DNA, the CDR3 is TGCAGTGTAAAACAACCGACTAATGAAAAACTGTTTTTT.

This clonotype has only a few counts. The chain recombines TRBV5-1 with TRBJ2-5; D gene ambiguous. This CDR3 has 13 residues. Trimming pared 5 bases from V and 1 base from J, leaving 9 bases between. CDR1 is SGHRS, CDR2 YFSETQ, per germline. This CDR3 is CASRGSIQETQYF. As DNA, the CDR3 is TGCGCCAGCAGAGGTTCTATCCAAGAGACCCAGTACTTC.

This chain connects TRBV20-1 to TRBJ2-5; the D gene is possibly TRBD2 (6 bases). Germline CDR1 DFQATT, CDR2 SNEGSKA (reference sequence). The CDR3 runs 15 residues. V lost 3 bases and J 5 bases, leaving 19 bases between the germline ends. The CDR3, as DNA: TGCAGTGCTAGGAAGGAACGTCGGGAGTGGGAGACCCAGTACTTC. It encodes CSARKERREWETQYF.

This clonotype has a handful of counts. The chain is built from TRBV9 and TRBJ1-2; no reliable D call. The V end was cut by 3 bases, the J end by 2 bases, with 14 bases between. The CDR3 runs 15 residues. Germline V lookup: CDR1 SGDLS, CDR2 YYNGEE. Written as DNA, the CDR3 is TGTGCCAGCAGCGCGTACACGCAGCTCAACTATGGCTACACCTTC. Amino acids: CASSAYTQLNYGYTF.